Listed below are T cell receptor beta chains from one sample, sequenced in a study of Ad26.COV2.S vaccination and SARS-CoV-2 variants. The method was immunoSEQ multiplex PCR; TCRdb's version includes in-frame clones alone and lacks a portion of them. The sample lists about 390,000 clones, 88% occurring once. Material: peripheral blood, obtained in a trial of Ad26.COV2.S vaccine versus placebo. The receptors originated from a person between 18 and 60 years old who received the Ad26.COV2.S COVID-19 vaccine or a placebo. Both conserved end residues are trimmed from each CDR3.

V: TRBV18
CDR3: ASSPDRAGNTIY

V: TRBV9
CDR3: ASSPGVNGQPQH

V: TRBV27
CDR3: ASFPRTGFLLMNTEAF

V: TRBV6-5
CDR3: ASSSDRARDYGYT

V: TRBV5-8
CDR3: ASSLLRGRGGTEAF

V: TRBV2
CDR3: ASRSERGLSGNQPQH

V: TRBV6-2/TRBV6-3
CDR3: ASRQGSWYYNEQF

V: TRBV11-2
CDR3: ASSYDRATDTQY

V: TRBV15
CDR3: ATSTRRTGDEQY

V: TRBV5-1
CDR3: ASSLVSGGAADTQY

V: TRBV10-3
CDR3: AISESDSTGDTQY

V: TRBV27
CDR3: ASSSQGGRNEKLF

V: TRBV11-2
CDR3: ASSLAPGDNQPQH

V: TRBV19
CDR3: ASSDYTTDEQF

V: TRBV13
CDR3: ASSPRRANYGYT

V: TRBV29-1
CDR3: SVATTVRGDEQY

V: TRBV3-1/TRBV3-2
CDR3: ASSLGTPSGEQY

V: TRBV11-3
CDR3: ASSLVTSGYNEQF

V: TRBV5-4
CDR3: ASSADRATEAF

V: TRBV7-9
CDR3: ASSLQFVGGKGYEQY

V: TRBV12-3/TRBV12-4
CDR3: ASSSAGETQY

V: TRBV4-1
CDR3: ASSLGLAGGLNEQF

V: TRBV9
CDR3: ASSVGQGYYGYT

V: TRBV5-4
CDR3: ASSLEVSGDTQY

V: TRBV12-3/TRBV12-4
CDR3: ASSQWDSTEAF

V: TRBV7-2
CDR3: ATPTEKETQY

V: TRBV25-1
CDR3: ASSESDGDSYNSPLH

V: TRBV6-5
CDR3: ASTYDVRSYNEQF

V: TRBV18
CDR3: ASSPRALVQPQH

V: TRBV27
CDR3: ASSLARANEQF

V: TRBV27
CDR3: ASTLKQLWVETQY

V: TRBV29-1
CDR3: SGFSGQGYKNGYT

V: TRBV7-7
CDR3: ASSLELEHKNIQY

V: TRBV7-9
CDR3: ASSPGGGELF

V: TRBV6-5
CDR3: ASSYSSIKAGELF

V: TRBV19
CDR3: ASSMGFPGGVYEQY

V: TRBV9
CDR3: ASSPRRGSLDTQY

V: TRBV19
CDR3: ASSSRLAGAPGELF

V: TRBV19
CDR3: ASSLAASRGETQY

V: TRBV6-1
CDR3: ASSDGTGLKPQH

V: TRBV6-6
CDR3: ASSYSGQGDGNTIY

V: TRBV6-6
CDR3: ASRTTGVDGNQPQH

V: TRBV6-6
CDR3: ASSYGASGDTQY

V: TRBV11-2
CDR3: ASSLAQGRSDLYEQY

V: TRBV7-7
CDR3: ASSSILRGGCGYEQY

V: TRBV11-2
CDR3: ASGTGSYGYT

V: TRBV6-6
CDR3: ASRDRNYEQY

V: TRBV7-9
CDR3: ASSLVGISYEQY

V: TRBV7-8
CDR3: ASSSPNSGANVLT

V: TRBV7-2
CDR3: ASSLLLAGGDTQY

V: TRBV15
CDR3: ATSREARREGSPLH

V: TRBV27
CDR3: ASSLGKNTEAF

V: TRBV6-5
CDR3: ASKGGPGQAIGAF

V: TRBV7-2
CDR3: ASSSSGGASTEAF

V: TRBV6-5
CDR3: ASSYWGQDRNTEAF

V: TRBV7-9
CDR3: ASSDPGGDYGYT

V: TRBV23-1
CDR3: ASSQSGQEHQPQH

V: TRBV27
CDR3: ASSLYLGAKNYEQY

V: TRBV7-9
CDR3: ASSPTERDTEAF